Given below is one TCR beta chain in context. How the authors handled the data: Quantification of nucleated cells was approximated via reference gene primer amplification. Sequencing used immunoSEQ multiplex PCR; TCRdb keeps in-frame clones, though not all of them. Clone size and V and J calls were adopted from that table, with D and trimming inferred from the DNA. The data contain about 70,000 clones, around 85% of them singletons. This sample was taken from a study of blood T cell repertoires in COVID-19. In the study overall: Specimens from acute and convalescent COVID-19 originated in the United States, Italy and Spain. Sources were T cells, B-cell-depleted T cells, or PBMCs; the material itself was cDNA or gDNA.

CDR1 and CDR2 from the germline V gene are MNHNY and SVGAGI (reference sequence). This CDR3 region has 14 residues. With 2 bases removed from V and 7 bases from J, the gap between germline ends came to 15 bases. Those enrolled in Seattle joined during active infection and were followed longitudinally afterward. This TCR came from a man in his forties with COVID-19, enrolled during active disease. The chain recombines TRBV6-6 with TRBJ2-7; the D gene is possibly TRBD2 (5 bases). Sequenced material: peripheral blood. In DNA, the CDR3 is TGTGCCAGCAGTTACGGAGGAGCCGAGAGGGAGCAGTACTTC. Its protein product is CASSYGGAEREQYF.